Listed here is a single T cell receptor beta chain. Profiling relied on immunoSEQ multiplex PCR, and the TCRdb table lists in-frame clones only, not all of them. The sample has about 110,000 clones; about 89% are singletons. This entry comes from a study of control samples from healthy donors and cancer patients. The CDR3 is 16 amino acids. CDR1 and CDR2 from the germline V gene are MRHNA and SNTAGT. The V gene lost 0 bases and the J gene lost 4 bases, with 16 bases spanning the gap. Specimen: blood. The receptor comes from a woman between 50 and 59 years old in good health. The rearrangement links TRBV6-4 to TRBJ2-7, with D tentatively TRBD1 (5 bases). The CDR3 region is CASSDSSGQGGYEQYF. The CDR3, as DNA: TGTGCCAGCAGTGACTCTTCGGGTCAGGGTGGTTACGAGCAGTACTTC.